One and the same sample provided the 18 T cell receptor beta chains below, sequenced in a study of cytomegalovirus exposure and HLA in healthy donors. Amplification used 60 Vbeta primers and 13 Jbeta primers. Assay: immunoSEQ multiplex PCR; the TCRdb copy retains only in-frame clones and omits some. The profile shows roughly 250,000 clones, almost 85% of them singletons. Source material: PBMCs. Receptor source: a woman in her thirties or forties in good health and CMV-seropositive.

The rearrangement joins TRBV5-1 to TRBJ1-1; 8 bases are a match to TRBD1. From germline, CDR1 is SGHRS and CDR2 YFSETQ. This CDR3 comprises 16 residues. Trimming took 1 base from V and 4 from J; bases not matched to a gene: 9. CDR3 in amino acids: CASSLTPGQAITEAFF. CDR3 DNA: TGCGCCAGCAGCTTGACCCCGGGACAGGCGATCACTGAAGCTTTCTTT.

The chain combines TRBV15 with TRBJ1-6; possibly TRBD1 for D (5 bases). The CDR3 runs to 14 residues. V lost 0 bases to trimming and J lost 9 bases, with 9 bases between them. Germline values: CDR1 LNHNV, CDR2 YYDKDF (reference sequence). The CDR3 here is CATSRERDFSPLHF. CDR3 coding DNA: TGTGCCACCAGCAGAGAGCGGGACTTTTCACCCCTCCACTTT.

This sequence joins TRBV5-1 and TRBJ2-5, with TRBD2 matching 9 bases. This CDR3 is 16 amino acids long. The J segment lost 5 bases and the V segment lost 4 bases, leaving 12 bases of the junction unmatched. Germline V gene lookup returns CDR1 SGHRS and CDR2 YFSETQ. The CDR3 here is CASSTRGSGSLETQYF. The CDR3 DNA sequence: TGCGCCAGCAGCACCCGGGGTAGCGGGAGTTTGGAGACCCAGTACTTC.

The V and J genes are TRBV19 and TRBJ1-5; D is undetermined. V was clipped by 7 bases and J by 6 bases, with 16 bases between them. CDR1 LNHDA and CDR2 SQIVND come from the germline V gene (reference sequence). The CDR3 totals 14 residues. This chain's CDR3 is CASTYGPRGQPQHF. The CDR3 DNA is TGTGCCAGTACTTATGGCCCCCGGGGTCAGCCCCAGCATTTT.

The chain carries TRBV29-1 and TRBJ2-7, with D unclear. Deletions cut 2 bases from V and 3 bases from J, with 5 bases between. Germline assignment: CDR1 SQVTM and CDR2 ANQGSEA. The CDR3 is made up of 11 amino acids. CDR3 DNA: TGCAGCGTTGAAAACAGCTACGAGCAGTACTTC. Protein sequence: CSVENSYEQYF.

The chain combines TRBV18 with TRBJ1-6, with 8 bases fitting TRBD1. This CDR3 has 16 amino acids. V lost 3 bases, J lost 9 bases, and 10 bases stayed unmatched. Germline values: CDR1 KGHSH, CDR2 LQKENI. CDR3: CASSPQKTGVGSPLHF. CDR3 coding DNA: TGTGCCAGCTCACCCCAGAAGACAGGGGTCGGTTCACCCCTCCACTTT.

The chain links TRBV5-1 to TRBJ2-2, with 8 bases aligning to TRBD1. The V segment lost 4 bases and the J segment 4 bases; nucleotides outside the gene matches: 12. The CDR3 sequence is 17 residues long. The germline CDR1 and CDR2 sequences are SGHRS and YFSETQ. CDR3 in DNA: TGCGCCAGCAGCCTCCCGGGACAGGCCGCGGGCACCGGGGAGCTGTTTTTT. It is translated as CASSLPGQAAGTGELFF.

The genes are TRBV20-1 and TRBJ2-3, with D uncertain. Germline-derived CDR1 and CDR2 are DFQATT and SNEGSKA (reference sequence). The ends were cut back, 5 bases at V and 4 bases at J, with 4 bases in the middle. CDR3 size: 10 residues. The CDR3 sequence: CSAYSDTQYF. DNA for the CDR3: TGCAGTGCTTACTCAGATACGCAGTATTTT.

The chain is built from TRBV11-3 and TRBJ2-7, with D possibly being TRBD2 (6 bases). V lost 0 bases and J 2 bases, leaving 11 bases between the germline ends. CDR1 and CDR2 (germline): SGHNT, YENEEA. The CDR3 has 15 residues. The CDR3 reads CASSLEGGATYEQYF. In nucleotides, the CDR3 is TGTGCCAGCAGCTTAGAGGGGGGAGCGACCTACGAGCAGTACTTC.

The V gene is TRBV29-1, the J gene TRBJ1-4, with D perhaps matching TRBD1 (6 bases). V shed 4 bases and J shed 0 bases, with 12 bases lying between them. From germline, CDR1 is SQVTM and CDR2 ANQGSEA. The CDR3 is made up of 15 amino acids. The CDR3, as DNA: TGCAGCGTTGCAGGGGCCGTTGCAACTAATGAAAAACTGTTTTTT. It is translated as CSVAGAVATNEKLFF.

V usage is TRBV6-6 and J usage is TRBJ2-2, with D tentatively TRBD2 (5 bases). CDR1 MNHNY and CDR2 SVGAGI come from the germline V gene (reference sequence). V lost 7 bases to trimming and J lost 4 bases, with 16 bases between them. This CDR3 spans 15 amino acids. CDR3 region: CASTPNGLATGELFF. The CDR3, as DNA: TGTGCCAGCACTCCGAATGGACTCGCCACCGGGGAGCTGTTTTTT.

The chain has TRBV9 and TRBJ2-1; possible D gene TRBD2, 7 bases. V lost 2 bases, J lost 0 bases, and 15 bases lay in between. Germline CDR1 and CDR2: SGDLS and YYNGEE. The CDR3 covers 17 residues. In DNA, the CDR3 is TGTGCCAGCAGCGTGGGGGGGCAGGAGGTCTCCTACAATGAGCAGTTCTTC. It translates to CASSVGGQEVSYNEQFF.

This clone was counted a few times. Distinct nucleotide sequences in the sample also encode this CDR3. The CDR3 coding sequence is TGTGCCAGCAGCTCGAGCTCCTACGAGCAGTACTTC. It specifies CASSSSSYEQYF. This chain joins TRBV7-9 and TRBJ2-7, with no clear D. CDR1 and CDR2 from the germline V gene are SEHNR and FQNEAQ (reference sequence). The V gene lost 4 bases and the J gene lost 0 bases, with 4 bases spanning the gap. The length of the CDR3 is 12 residues.

V usage is TRBV18 and J usage is TRBJ2-1; TRBD1 might be the D (5 bases). This CDR3 comprises 14 residues. CDR1 and CDR2 (germline): KGHSH, LQKENI. V lost 3 bases and J 5 bases, leaving 11 bases between the germline ends. In DNA, the CDR3 is TGTGCCAGCTCACCGGGCAGGGCCGACAATGAGCAGTTCTTC. It specifies CASSPGRADNEQFF.

This rearrangement joins TRBV5-1 to TRBJ2-5, with D tentatively TRBD2 (6 bases). CDR1 SGHRS and CDR2 YFSETQ come from the germline V gene. Trimming shortened V by 4 bases and J by 5 bases, and 12 bases separated the two germline ends. The length of the CDR3 is 13 residues. As DNA, the CDR3 is TGCGCCAGCAGCCCGGAGGGTGCGGAGACCCAGTACTTC. This gives the protein CASSPEGAETQYF.

For the CDR3, the DNA is TGTGCCAGCTCACAGGGACTAGCGGACAGCACAGATACGCAGTATTTT. It translates to CASSQGLADSTDTQYF. The V call is TRBV18, the J call TRBJ2-3, with 11 nucleotides matching TRBD2. The CDR3 spans 16 residues. Looked up from germline, CDR1 is KGHSH and CDR2 is LQKENI. V shed 4 bases and J 0 bases; nucleotides not matched to a gene: 3.

V is TRBV25-1 and J is TRBJ2-3; tentatively, D is TRBD1 (5 bases). Germline V CDR1 and CDR2: MGHDK, SYGVNS. Deletions cut 4 bases from V and 0 bases from J, with 20 bases between. The CDR3 loop spans 18 amino acids. CDR3 loop: CASSGGRRGTTSTDTQYF. The CDR3 DNA reads TGTGCCAGCAGTGGTGGGCGAAGGGGTACGACCAGCACAGATACGCAGTATTTT.

The chain has TRBV19 and TRBJ2-7; 9 nucleotides match TRBD1. The germline gives CDR1 LNHDA, CDR2 SQIVND (reference sequence). V was clipped by 5 bases and J by 2 bases; unmatched bases: 7. This CDR3 has 15 residues. The CDR3 nucleotides are TGTGCCAGTAGTTACGGACAGGGGACAACCTACGAGCAGTACTTC. It is translated as CASSYGQGTTYEQYF.